The rows below give T cell receptor beta chains drawn from one sample of a study of graft-versus-host responses after intestinal transplantation. Generated by immunoSEQ multiplex PCR, the TCRdb table keeps only in-frame clones and is missing some. The top ten clones hold approximately 1.6% of a sample with around 50,000 clones, 80% to 90% of them seen once. This specimen consisted of PBMCs, obtained 26 days after transplant. The receptors stem from a human patient who received an intestinal transplant, so some T cells may come from the graft donor. Both conserved end residues are part of each CDR3. The D gene is left open where the match is weak. Not all rows give a size; the values are once, few, many and, for expanded clones, a class.

>TRBV28|-|TRBD1|TRBJ1-3
TGTGCCAGCAGTTGGACAGGAGGAAACACCATATATTTT
CASSWTGGNTIYF
>TRBV6-1|-|TRBD1|TRBJ2-2
TGTGCCAGCACTTCCGGGACAGGGGACGCCGGGGAGCTGTTTTTT
CASTSGTGDAGELFF
>TRBV5-1|-|TRBD1|TRBJ2-7
TGCGCCAGCAGCTGGGGACAGGGTAATAACGAGCAGTACTTC
CASSWGQGNNEQYF
>TRBV5-6|-|-|TRBJ2-3
TGTGCCAGCAGCTTGGCGCGAGATACGCAGTATTTT
CASSLARDTQYF
>TRBV6-1|-|-|TRBJ2-3
TGTGCCAGCAGTGGGGTGGGCGGGGGCACAGATACGCAGTATTTT
CASSGVGGGTDTQYF
>TRBV2|-|TRBD1|TRBJ1-4
TGTGCCAGCAGAAGGACAGGGGGCCTTGAAAAACTGTTTTTT
CASRRTGGLEKLFF
>TRBV29-1|-|-|TRBJ2-5
TGCAGCGTTGAAAAGGGGGGGGAGACCCAGTACTTC
CSVEKGGETQYF
>TRBV7-8|-|-|TRBJ2-1
TGTGCCAGCAGCTACGGTCGGGAGTACAATGAGCAGTTCTTC
CASSYGREYNEQFF
>TRBV27|-|-|TRBJ2-7
TGTGCCAGCAGTTTCTATGCAGGGGGGAACGAGCAGTACTTC
CASSFYAGGNEQYF
>TRBV5-5|-|TRBD1|TRBJ1-6
TGTGCCAGCAGCTTGCAGGGGGACTATAATTCACCCCTCCACTTT
CASSLQGDYNSPLHF
>TRBV7-2|few|-|TRBJ2-2
TGTGCCAGCAGCTTAGTAACGAACACCGGGGAGCTGTTTTTT
CASSLVTNTGELFF
>TRBV29-1|-|TRBD2|TRBJ2-3
TGCAGCGCCCTGGGAACTAGCGGGAGTCTGGTAGATACGCAGTATTTT
CSALGTSGSLVDTQYF
>TRBV2|-|TRBD1|TRBJ1-2
TGTGCCAGCAGTGAGGACAGGGGCTATGGCTACACCTTC
CASSEDRGYGYTF
>TRBV15|-|TRBD2|TRBJ2-5
TGTGCCACCAGCAGAGAAATAGCGGGTAGGGAGACCCAGTACTTC
CATSREIAGRETQYF
>TRBV5-4|-|TRBD1|TRBJ2-2
TGTGCCAGCATGGGGGACAGAAACACCGGGGAGCTGTTTTTT
CASMGDRNTGELFF
>TRBV9|-|-|TRBJ2-7
TGTGCCAGCAGCGTAGGCGACAGCCCCTCCTACGAGCAGTACTTC
CASSVGDSPSYEQYF
>TRBV10-3|few|-|TRBJ2-7
TGTGCCATCAGTGGGCAGGGGCCGGCCTACGAGCAGTACTTC
CAISGQGPAYEQYF
>TRBV11-3|-|TRBD1|TRBJ1-2
TGTGCCAGCAGCTTAGCGGGACAGGGCTACACCTTC
CASSLAGQGYTF
>TRBV2|-|-|TRBJ2-1
TGTGCCAGCAGTTCCTCCGCGAGCGACCCGTACTCCTACAATGAGCAGTTCTTC
CASSSSASDPYSYNEQFF
>TRBV5-4|-|-|TRBJ1-1
TGTGCCAGCATGCGGGGGAACACTGAAGCTTTCTTT
CASMRGNTEAFF
>TRBV19|-|-|TRBJ1-6
TGTGCCAGTACCCCTCAATTGTCCCAGGGTTTGGCACCCCTCCACTTT
CASTPQLSQGLAPLHF
>TRBV5-1|-|-|TRBJ2-7
TGCGCCAGCAGCTACACCGCAGGTACCTTTTTTTCGTACGAGCAGTACTTC
CASSYTAGTFFSYEQYF
>TRBV5-1|-|-|TRBJ1-2
TGCGCCAGCAGTTTGAATCAGGGGCCCCGGTCGGATGGCTACACCTTC
CASSLNQGPRSDGYTF
>TRBV7-3|-|TRBD2|TRBJ2-5
TGTGCCAGCAGCCTTAGCGGGGGAGGATTAGAGACCCAGTACTTC
CASSLSGGGLETQYF
>TRBV6-6|-|-|TRBJ1-3
TGTGCCAGCAGTACTCAGGGGATCGCCGGAAACACCATATATTTT
CASSTQGIAGNTIYF
>TRBV5-4|once|TRBD2|TRBJ2-7
TGTGCCAGCAGACCGGGACTAGCGGACGAGCAGTACTTC
CASRPGLADEQYF
>TRBV19|once|-|TRBJ1-1
TGTGCCAGTAGTATAGGAGGGCCCAACACTGAAGCTTTCTTT
CASSIGGPNTEAFF
>TRBV18|-|-|TRBJ1-5
TGTGCCAGCTCACCCGACAATAGCAATCAGCCCCAGCATTTT
CASSPDNSNQPQHF
>TRBV29-1|-|-|TRBJ1-3
TGCAGCGTTGCAACCCCCGCGGCATCGGGAAACACCATATATTTT
CSVATPAASGNTIYF
>TRBV2|-|TRBD1|TRBJ1-6
TGTGCCAGCAGCGAGACAGGGGTTAATTCACCCCTCCACTTT
CASSETGVNSPLHF
>TRBV9|-|-|TRBJ2-6
TGTGCCAGCAGCCCCAGTGGGGGGGCTTCTGGGGCCAACGTCCTGACTTTC
CASSPSGGASGANVLTF
>TRBV6-5|-|-|TRBJ1-4
TGTGCCAGCAGTTCCAGGGGAGGGAATAATGAAAAACTGTTTTTT
CASSSRGGNNEKLFF
>TRBV27|-|TRBD1|TRBJ2-7
TGTGCCAGCAGTTTAGCAGGCCCCGGGACAGCCTCCTACGAGCAGTACTTC
CASSLAGPGTASYEQYF
>TRBV14|-|-|TRBJ2-5
TGTGCCAGCAGCCAAACGGGGACCCAGTACTTC
CASSQTGTQYF
>TRBV2|-|TRBD1|TRBJ2-7
TGTGCCAGCAAGCTGGGACAGGGGTCCTACGAGCAGTACTTC
CASKLGQGSYEQYF
>TRBV28|-|-|TRBJ2-4
TGTGCCAGCAGTTTTTGGGCCCAAACCTTAGCCAAAAACATTCAGTACTTC
CASSFWAQTLAKNIQYF
>TRBV28|once|TRBD2|TRBJ2-7
TGTGCCACCCAGAGACTAGCTTACGAGCAGTACTTC
CATQRLAYEQYF
>TRBV27|-|-|TRBJ2-2
TGTGCCAGCAGTTTAGCGGGGGAGCTGTTTTTT
CASSLAGELFF
>TRBV5-4|-|-|TRBJ2-1
TGTGCCAGCAGCTTACCAGGGTTCGACAATGAGCAGTTCTTC
CASSLPGFDNEQFF
>TRBV29-1|-|-|TRBJ1-4
TGCAGCGTTGAGGTACCGGGACATTTGAATGAAAAACTGTTTTTT
CSVEVPGHLNEKLFF
>TRBV4-1|-|-|TRBJ2-7
TGCGCCAGCAGCCAAGACGACGAGCAGTACTTC
CASSQDDEQYF
>TRBV6-6|-|TRBD1|TRBJ1-4
TGTGCCAGCAGTTACTGGGACAGTCACGAAAAACTGTTTTTT
CASSYWDSHEKLFF
>TRBV5-8|-|TRBD1|TRBJ1-2
TGTGCCAGCAGCTTGGGGGAGTTGACAGGGCATGGCTACACCTTC
CASSLGELTGHGYTF
>TRBV4-1|-|-|TRBJ2-1
TGCGCCAGCAGCCAAGGAGGGCAGCACAATGAGCAGTTCTTC
CASSQGGQHNEQFF
>TRBV21-1|-|-|TRBJ2-3
TGTGCCAGCAGAGAACGTCGGGGGACTAGCAACACAGATACGCAGTATTTT
CASRERRGTSNTDTQYF
>TRBV29-1|-|TRBD1|TRBJ2-7
TGCAGCGTTGAGGGACAGGGGGCACAATACGAGCAGTACTTC
CSVEGQGAQYEQYF
>TRBV9|-|-|TRBJ1-2
TGTGCCAGCAGCGCAACGAGTCCGACAGGTCGGTATGGCTACACCTTC
CASSATSPTGRYGYTF
>TRBV4-2|-|TRBD2|TRBJ2-7
TGTGCCAGCAGCCAACCCTCGGGGGGGAGGTACGACGAGCAGTACTTC
CASSQPSGGRYDEQYF
>TRBV11-3|-|-|TRBJ2-7
TGTGCCAGCAGCTTAATTGGACTTAAGCCCCGATACGAGCAGTACTTC
CASSLIGLKPRYEQYF
>TRBV29-1|-|TRBD1|TRBJ1-2
TGCAGCGTGGACAGGGGAACCTATGGCTACACCTTC
CSVDRGTYGYTF
>TRBV5-1|-|TRBD2|TRBJ2-1
TGCGCCAGCAGCTTGACTAGCGGGTATACCTACAATGAGCAGTTCTTC
CASSLTSGYTYNEQFF
>TRBV25-1|-|-|TRBJ2-7
TGTGCCAGCAGTACAGGGTACGAGCAGTACTTC
CASSTGYEQYF
>TRBV7-3|-|-|TRBJ2-2
TGTGCCAGCAGCTTGGGGACTTTCCACACCGGGGAGCTGTTTTTT
CASSLGTFHTGELFF
>TRBV1|-|-|TRBJ2-3
TGCACCAGCAGCCAAGTGTCTAGCGACCCAGGCACAGATACGCAGTATTTT
CTSSQVSSDPGTDTQYF
>TRBV28|few|TRBD1|TRBJ1-1
TGTGCCAGCACCGTTCCAGGGGGCACTGAAGCTTTCTTT
CASTVPGGTEAFF
>TRBV5-1|-|TRBD1|TRBJ2-5
TGCGCCAGCAGCTTGGCCGACAGGGGAGTGAGAGAGACCCAGTACTTC
CASSLADRGVRETQYF
>TRBV27|-|-|TRBJ1-3
TGTGCCAGCAGTTTATCCTTAGGAAACACCATATATTTT
CASSLSLGNTIYF